This T cell receptor beta chain stems from a study of identical twins. Study observations and caveats: Weaker excess sharing between twins was seen in beta out-of-frame sequences. Cord blood's abundant beta clonotypes had fewer insertions, unlike memory repertoires. Cross-sectional statistics, not tracking of the same donors, supported the conclusions.

There are 12 residues in the CDR3. The V and J ends lost 4 bases and 10 bases respectively, with 11 bases between them. This clonotype was seen ten or more times. Its cognate antigen is unknown. In TCRdb, the 5' RACE reads were re-called with MiXCR into one record per CDR3 protein. The sample holds 450,000 or so distinct CDR3 sequences; around 14% are singletons and the top ten take around 0.48%. The sample also formed part of further work on yellow fever vaccine responses in identical twins. That source adds: Twins' vaccine T cell response reportedly seemed partly convergent, partly personalized.

This rearrangement joins TRBV12-3 or TRBV12-4 to TRBJ2-1, with D tentatively TRBD2 (6 bases). The sample comprised CD4+ T cells sorted from blood. The TCR sequence derives from a woman aged 18-30 years in good health. The CDR3 loop reads CASSSLRGEQFF. CDR3 sequence (DNA): TGTGCCAGCAGTTCCCTTCGGGGGGAGCAGTTCTTC.